This TCR beta chain was recovered during a study of Graves' ophthalmopathy and Graves' hyperthyroidism. Trimming removed 1 base at V and 3 bases at J, with 9 bases between. There are 15 residues in the CDR3. CDR1 and CDR2 from the germline V gene are SNHLY and FYNNEI. This clonotype showed up many times. RNA transcripts provided the template for amplifying TCR beta CDR3 regions. Following a first-round RT-PCR that used HTBI primers, a second-round multiplex PCR was carried out. TCRdb reanalysed the multiplex PCR reads using MiXCR and keeps one entry per CDR3 protein. The sample holds about 220,000 distinct CDR3 sequences; approximately 21% are singletons and the top ten take more than 35%.

Sequencing input: peripheral blood. This clonotype originated in a woman aged 45-59 years with Graves' ophthalmopathy. The V call is TRBV2, the J call TRBJ2-2, with unresolved D. DNA for the CDR3: TGTGCCAGCAGTGAAGGCAACAGCTACACCGGGGAGCTGTTTTTT. Amino acids: CASSEGNSYTGELFF.